The 15 T cell receptor beta chains below all came from one sample that was sequenced in a study of blood T cell repertoires in COVID-19. The assay was immunoSEQ multiplex PCR, and TCRdb's table has in-frame clones only and misses some. The sample consists of 150,000 to 200,000 clones, roughly nine tenths of them appearing once. The sequencing input was peripheral blood. The source is a man aged 45-65 years with acute or convalescent COVID-19.

The chain has TRBV7-9 and TRBJ2-7; D perhaps matches TRBD2 (5 bases). Germline V gene lookup returns CDR1 SEHNR and CDR2 FQNEAQ (reference sequence). Trimming pared 3 bases from V and 1 base from J, leaving 7 bases between. The CDR3 is 13 residues long. CDR3 DNA sequence: TGTGCCAGCAGCTTTACGGGGTCCTACGAGCAGTACTTC. Its translation: CASSFTGSYEQYF.

V usage is TRBV3-1 (or the pseudogene TRBV3-2) and J usage is TRBJ2-4; maybe TRBD2 (5 bases). This CDR3 comprises 15 residues. Trimming stripped 0 bases from V and 6 bases from J, with 12 bases between. CDR1 LGHDT and CDR2 YNNKEL come from the germline V gene (reference sequence). CDR3 nucleotides: TGTGCCAGCAGCCAAGAACGGGGTTCCAGAAACATTCAGTACTTC. Translating it yields CASSQERGSRNIQYF.

This clone has only one observation. V usage is TRBV9 and J usage is TRBJ2-3; D remains ambiguous. Per germline, CDR1 SGDLS and CDR2 YYNGEE. The CDR3 is 15 residues long. V lost 4 bases, J lost 1 base, and 13 bases lay in between. The CDR3 reads CASSLRSSGTDTQYF. CDR3 in DNA: TGTGCCAGCAGCTTACGTAGTTCGGGCACAGATACGCAGTATTTT.

The rearrangement uses TRBV4-3 and TRBJ2-2, with 9 bases aligning to TRBD1. The CDR3 loop spans 16 amino acids. From germline, CDR1 is LGHNA and CDR2 YSLEER. The V and J ends lost 4 bases and 6 bases, in that order; junction bases with no gene match: 9. In nucleotides, the CDR3 is TGCGCCAGCAGCCGGGCGGGACAGGGAAGGGCCGGGGAGCTGTTTTTT. This encodes CASSRAGQGRAGELFF.

This chain joins TRBV5-1 and TRBJ2-2, with 8 bases lining up with TRBD2. CDR1 and CDR2 from the germline V gene are SGHRS and YFSETQ. The CDR3 spans 16 residues. The V and J ends lost 3 bases and 0 bases, in that order; junction bases with no gene match: 4. CDR3 sequence (DNA): TGCGCCAGCAGCTCGTCGACTAGCGCGAACACCGGGGAGCTGTTTTTT. The encoded protein is CASSSSTSANTGELFF.

This clone was counted once. This sequence joins TRBV10-3 and TRBJ2-7, with TRBD2 identical over 14 bases. Germline V gene data show CDR1 as ENHRY and CDR2 as SYGVKD. V gave up 10 bases and J gave up 6 bases; unmatched junction bases: 2. CDR3 size: 12 residues. CDR3 coding DNA: TGTGCCACCGGGACTAGCGGGGGCGAGCAGTACTTC. Translated, it gives CATGTSGGEQYF.

The table lists this clone with a count of one. The rearrangement uses TRBV7-9 and TRBJ2-5, with D hard to call. The CDR3 length is 14 residues. Germline lookup yields CDR1 SEHNR and CDR2 FQNEAQ (reference sequence). Trimming shortened V by 1 base and J by 2 bases, and 8 bases separated the two germline ends. CDR3 loop: CASSLVEKQETQYF. The CDR3 DNA is TGTGCCAGCAGCTTAGTCGAGAAACAAGAGACCCAGTACTTC.

The V and J genes are TRBV14 and TRBJ2-1, with 9 positions matching TRBD1. The CDR3 sequence is 16 residues long. Looked up from germline, CDR1 is SGHDN and CDR2 is FVKESK. V shed 1 base, J shed 6 bases, and the junction held 7 bases outside the gene matches. CDR3 in amino acids: CASSQVRTGEVNEQFF. In nucleotides, the CDR3 is TGTGCCAGCAGCCAAGTACGGACAGGGGAAGTCAATGAGCAGTTCTTC.

The rearrangement uses TRBV27 and TRBJ2-1; TRBD2 matches 7 bases. The junction had 11 bases not matched to a gene; V was cut back by 6 bases and J by 3 bases. This CDR3 contains 16 residues. Germline CDR1 and CDR2: MNHEY and SMNVEV (reference sequence). The CDR3 nucleotides read TGTGCCAGCAGCTTGGGAGGGTGGATGAACTACAATGAGCAGTTCTTC. It encodes CASSLGGWMNYNEQFF.

This chain uses TRBV7-9 with TRBJ2-7, with TRBD2 matching 7 bases. This CDR3 region has 15 residues. The germline V gene has CDR1 SEHNR and CDR2 FQNEAQ (reference sequence). V trimming: 1 base; J trimming: 2 bases; junction bases outside the gene matches: 5. CDR3 amino acids: CASSLGLAAPYEQYF. The CDR3 DNA follows: TGTGCCAGCAGCTTAGGTCTAGCGGCACCCTACGAGCAGTACTTC.

CDR3 sequence reads: CASCNRDWLYNEQFF. The CDR3, as DNA: TGTGCCAGCTGTAACCGGGACTGGTTATACAATGAGCAGTTCTTC. The rearrangement joins TRBV6-6 to TRBJ2-1; D is perhaps TRBD2 (6 bases). Germline values: CDR1 MNHNY, CDR2 SVGAGI (reference sequence). The V end was cut by 8 bases, the J end by 4 bases, with 18 bases between. There are 15 residues in the CDR3.

The V gene is TRBV24-1, the J gene TRBJ1-2; 7 bases are shared with TRBD1. The CDR3 covers 15 residues. The V gene end was trimmed by 11 bases and the J gene end by 0 bases; junction bases not matched to a gene: 11. Germline V gives CDR1 KGHDR, CDR2 SFDVKD. CDR3 nucleotide sequence: TGTGCCATCGCCCCCGGACAGGAGACTAACTATGGCTACACCTTC. Translation gives CAIAPGQETNYGYTF.

This clone came up once. This rearrangement joins TRBV7-2 to TRBJ1-6, with unresolved D. Trimming took off 5 bases at V and 7 bases at J, with 15 bases between the two ends. Per germline, CDR1 SGHTA and CDR2 FQGNSA. This CDR3 is built from 15 residues. DNA of the CDR3: TGTGCCAGCAGCGTCCGGGATAACCTGAATTCACCCCTCCACTTT. This translates into CASSVRDNLNSPLHF.

The rearrangement uses TRBV5-1 and TRBJ2-1; tentative D call: TRBD2 (5 bases). CDR1 and CDR2 (germline): SGHRS, YFSETQ. This CDR3 region has 16 residues. The V end was cut by 0 bases, the J end by 3 bases, with 13 bases between. The CDR3 DNA sequence: TGCGCCAGCAGCTTGGTTTCCGGAAGCGGCTACAATGAGCAGTTCTTC. Translated, it gives CASSLVSGSGYNEQFF.

The chain is built from TRBV24-1 and TRBJ1-2; the D is unclear. The CDR3 sequence is 13 residues long. Trimming took 4 bases from V and 1 from J, leaving 6 bases between them. Germline values: CDR1 KGHDR, CDR2 SFDVKD. CDR3 DNA: TGTGCCACCAGTGACAGTTATAACTATGGCTACACCTTC. This gives the protein CATSDSYNYGYTF.